This T cell receptor (beta chain) was sequenced during a study of beta chain features in type 1 diabetes. As every portion of the isolated RNA was reverse transcribed, the sequencing read expressed TCRB transcripts. The data were produced by immunoSEQ multiplex PCR, yet TCRdb's version contains in-frame clones alone and is incomplete. The sample includes about 47,000 clones, around 40% of them seen just once. The germline CDR1 and CDR2 sequences are SGHNT and YYREEE (reference sequence). V shed 0 bases and J shed 4 bases, with 13 bases lying between them. The CDR3 covers 15 residues. Study results and caveats: Among all four CD4+ subsets, Type 1 diabetes patients had TCRB CDR3s that were moderately but significantly shorter.

Notes on this clone: The target antigen is unknown.

The source material was stem cell memory CD4+ T cells from blood. The sequence was collected from a man aged 30 to 45 with type 1 diabetes. This rearrangement joins TRBV5-4 to TRBJ2-5; the D gene is possibly TRBD1 (6 bases). The CDR3 protein is CASSLEATGRETQYF. The CDR3 DNA sequence: TGTGCCAGCAGCTTGGAGGCAACAGGGCGAGAGACCCAGTACTTC.